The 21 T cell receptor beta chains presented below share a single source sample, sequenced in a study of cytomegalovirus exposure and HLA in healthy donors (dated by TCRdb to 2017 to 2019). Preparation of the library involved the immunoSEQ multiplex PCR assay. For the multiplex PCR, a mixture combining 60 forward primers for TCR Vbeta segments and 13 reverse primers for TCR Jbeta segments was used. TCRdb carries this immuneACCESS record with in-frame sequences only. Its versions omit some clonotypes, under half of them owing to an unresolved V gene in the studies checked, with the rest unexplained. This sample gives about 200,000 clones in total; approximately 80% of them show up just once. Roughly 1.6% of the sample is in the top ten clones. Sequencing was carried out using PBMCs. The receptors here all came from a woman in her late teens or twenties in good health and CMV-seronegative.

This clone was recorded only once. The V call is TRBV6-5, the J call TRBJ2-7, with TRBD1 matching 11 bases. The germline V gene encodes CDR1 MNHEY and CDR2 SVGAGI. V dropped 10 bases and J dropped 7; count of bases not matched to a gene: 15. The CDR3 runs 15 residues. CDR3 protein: CATNRAGQGAREQYF. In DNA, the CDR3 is TGTGCCACCAACCGCGCCGGACAGGGGGCGCGGGAGCAGTACTTC.

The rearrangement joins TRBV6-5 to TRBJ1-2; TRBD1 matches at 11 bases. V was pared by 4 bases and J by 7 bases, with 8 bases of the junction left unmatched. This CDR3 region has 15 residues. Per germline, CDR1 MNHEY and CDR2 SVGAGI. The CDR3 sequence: CASSSPDRGRLGYTF. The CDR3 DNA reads TGTGCCAGCAGTTCGCCGGACAGGGGGCGGCTTGGCTACACCTTC.

CDR3 residues: CASSEQGGTDTQYF. DNA for the CDR3: TGTGCCAGCAGTGAACAGGGGGGCACAGATACGCAGTATTTT. The chain couples TRBV2 to TRBJ2-3; 7 positions match TRBD1. The CDR3 spans 14 residues. Germline-derived CDR1 and CDR2 are SNHLY and FYNNEI. V shed 2 bases, J shed 1 base, and the junction held 0 bases outside the gene matches.

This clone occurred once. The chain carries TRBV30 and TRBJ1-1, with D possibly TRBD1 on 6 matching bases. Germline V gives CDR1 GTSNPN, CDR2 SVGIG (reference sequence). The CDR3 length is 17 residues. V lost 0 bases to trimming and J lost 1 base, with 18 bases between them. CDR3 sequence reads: CAWSVQGRPLRNTEAFF. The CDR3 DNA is TGTGCCTGGAGTGTGCAGGGGAGACCATTAAGGAACACTGAAGCTTTCTTT.

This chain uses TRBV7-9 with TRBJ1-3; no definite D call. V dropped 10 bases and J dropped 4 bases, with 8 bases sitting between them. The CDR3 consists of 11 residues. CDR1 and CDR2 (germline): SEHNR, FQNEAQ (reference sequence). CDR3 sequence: CATDGGNTIYF. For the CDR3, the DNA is TGTGCCACAGACGGGGGAAACACCATATATTTT.

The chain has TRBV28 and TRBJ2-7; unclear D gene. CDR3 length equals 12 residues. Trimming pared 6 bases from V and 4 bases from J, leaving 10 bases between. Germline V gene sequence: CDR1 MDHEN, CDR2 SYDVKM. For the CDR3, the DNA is TGTGCCAGCAGCCAAAGCCATTACGAGCAGTACTTC. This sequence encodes CASSQSHYEQYF.

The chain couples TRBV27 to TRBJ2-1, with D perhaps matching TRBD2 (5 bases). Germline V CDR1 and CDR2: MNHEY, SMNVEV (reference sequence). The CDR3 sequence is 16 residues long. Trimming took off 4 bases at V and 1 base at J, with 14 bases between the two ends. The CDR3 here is CASSWSAGGSYNEQFF. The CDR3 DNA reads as TGTGCCAGCAGTTGGTCCGCGGGTGGATCCTACAATGAGCAGTTCTTC.

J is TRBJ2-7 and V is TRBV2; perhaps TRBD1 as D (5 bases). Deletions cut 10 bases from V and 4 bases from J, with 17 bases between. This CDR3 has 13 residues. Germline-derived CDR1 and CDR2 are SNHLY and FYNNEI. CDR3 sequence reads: CATLRIGAYEQYF. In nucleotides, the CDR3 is TGTGCCACCCTCCGGATAGGGGCTTACGAGCAGTACTTC.

The CDR3 loop reads CASSLAGDRGLAAFF. In DNA form, the CDR3 reads TGTGCCAGCAGCTTAGCGGGGGACAGGGGGCTGGCAGCTTTCTTT. The chain recombines TRBV7-9 with TRBJ1-1, with 12 bases lining up with TRBD1. CDR3 length: 15 residues. The ends lost 0 bases at V and 10 bases at J; junction bases unmatched: 6. Germline lookup yields CDR1 SEHNR and CDR2 FQNEAQ (reference sequence).

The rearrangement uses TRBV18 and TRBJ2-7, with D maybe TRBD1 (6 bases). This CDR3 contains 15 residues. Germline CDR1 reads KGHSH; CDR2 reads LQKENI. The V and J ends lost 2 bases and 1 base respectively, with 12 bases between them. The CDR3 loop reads CASSPSLGGSYEQYF. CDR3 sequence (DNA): TGTGCCAGCTCACCATCTCTAGGGGGTTCCTACGAGCAGTACTTC.

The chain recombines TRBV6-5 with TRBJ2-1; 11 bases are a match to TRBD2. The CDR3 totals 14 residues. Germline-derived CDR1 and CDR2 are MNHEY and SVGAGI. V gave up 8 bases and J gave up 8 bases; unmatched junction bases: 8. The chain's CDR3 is CASRMTSGNDEQFF. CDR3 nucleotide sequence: TGTGCCAGCCGAATGACTAGCGGGAATGATGAGCAGTTCTTC.

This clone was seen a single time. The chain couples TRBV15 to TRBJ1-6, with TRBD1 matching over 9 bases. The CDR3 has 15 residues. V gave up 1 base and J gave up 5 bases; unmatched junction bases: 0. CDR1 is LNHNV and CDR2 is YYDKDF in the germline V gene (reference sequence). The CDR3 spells CATSRGTGDNSPLHF. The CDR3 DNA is TGTGCCACCAGCAGAGGGACAGGGGATAATTCACCCCTCCACTTT.

The CDR3 protein is CASSQGSYEQYV. CDR3 DNA sequence: TGTGCCAGCAGCCAGGGCTCCTACGAGCAGTACGTC. This chain uses TRBV11-3 with TRBJ2-7; D possibly corresponds to TRBD1 (5 bases). V shed 5 bases and J shed 0 bases, with 5 bases lying between them. CDR1 SGHNT and CDR2 YENEEA come from the germline V gene. The CDR3 contains 12 residues.

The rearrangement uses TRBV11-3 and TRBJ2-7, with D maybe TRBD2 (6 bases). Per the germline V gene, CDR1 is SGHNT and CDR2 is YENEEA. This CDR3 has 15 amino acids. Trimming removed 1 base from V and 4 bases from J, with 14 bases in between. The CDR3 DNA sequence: TGTGCCAGCAGCTTAGTAGTGGAGGGTAGGTACGAGCAGTACGTC. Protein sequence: CASSLVVEGRYEQYV.

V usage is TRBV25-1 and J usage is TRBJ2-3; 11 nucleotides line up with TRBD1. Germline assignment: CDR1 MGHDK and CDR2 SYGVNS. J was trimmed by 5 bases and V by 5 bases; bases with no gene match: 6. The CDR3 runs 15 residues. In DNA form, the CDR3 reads TGTGCCAGCAGTCGGGACAGGGGGTTATTAGATACGCAGTATTTT. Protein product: CASSRDRGLLDTQYF.

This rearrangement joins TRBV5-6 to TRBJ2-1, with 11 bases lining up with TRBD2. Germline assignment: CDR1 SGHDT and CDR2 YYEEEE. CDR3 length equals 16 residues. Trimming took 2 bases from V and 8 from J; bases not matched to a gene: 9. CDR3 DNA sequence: TGTGCCAGCAGCTTAGAACGACTAGCGGGAAAGGATGAGCAGTTCTTC. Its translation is CASSLERLAGKDEQFF. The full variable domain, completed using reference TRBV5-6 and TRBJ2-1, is DAGVTQSPTHLIKTRGQQVTLRCSPKSGHDTVSWYQQALGQGPQFIFQYYEEEERQRGNFPDRFSGHQFPNYSSELNVNALLLGDSALYLCASSLERLAGKDEQFFGPGTRLTVL.

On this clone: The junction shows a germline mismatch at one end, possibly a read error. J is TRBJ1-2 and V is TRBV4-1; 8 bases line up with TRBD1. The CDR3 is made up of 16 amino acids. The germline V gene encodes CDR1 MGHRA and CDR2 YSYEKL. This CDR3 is CASSQVDRAYNDGYTF. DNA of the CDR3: TGCGCCAGCAGCCAAGTGGACAGGGCTTATAACGATGGCTACACCTTC.

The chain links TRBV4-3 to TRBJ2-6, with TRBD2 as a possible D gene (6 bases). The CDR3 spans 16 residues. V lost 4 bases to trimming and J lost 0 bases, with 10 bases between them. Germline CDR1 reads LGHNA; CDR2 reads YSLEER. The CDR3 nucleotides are TGCGCCAGCAGCCCGTGGGGGGACTCTGGGGCCAACGTCCTGACTTTC. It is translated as CASSPWGDSGANVLTF.

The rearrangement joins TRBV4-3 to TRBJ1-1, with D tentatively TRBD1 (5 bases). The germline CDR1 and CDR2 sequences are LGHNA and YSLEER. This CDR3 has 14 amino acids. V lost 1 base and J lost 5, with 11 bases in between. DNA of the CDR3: TGCGCCAGCAGCCAAGTCGTGGCAGGGACTGAAGCTTTCTTT. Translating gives CASSQVVAGTEAFF.

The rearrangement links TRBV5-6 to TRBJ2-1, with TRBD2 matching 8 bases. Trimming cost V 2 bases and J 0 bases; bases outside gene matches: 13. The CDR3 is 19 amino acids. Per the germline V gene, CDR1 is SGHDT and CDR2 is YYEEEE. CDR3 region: CASSLLFAGGKNSYNEQFF. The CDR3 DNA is TGTGCCAGCAGCTTACTATTTGCGGGAGGTAAAAACTCCTACAATGAGCAGTTCTTC. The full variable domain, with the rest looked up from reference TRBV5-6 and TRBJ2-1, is DAGVTQSPTHLIKTRGQQVTLRCSPKSGHDTVSWYQQALGQGPQFIFQYYEEEERQRGNFPDRFSGHQFPNYSSELNVNALLLGDSALYLCASSLLFAGGKNSYNEQFFGPGTRLTVL.

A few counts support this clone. CDR3 bases: TGTGCCAGCATCGAACGGGAGACCCAGTACTTC. Translation: CASIERETQYF. This sequence joins TRBV6-5 and TRBJ2-5; D unresolved. CDR3 length: 11 amino acids. Germline V CDR1 and CDR2: MNHEY, SVGAGI. V lost 7 bases and J 5 bases, leaving 8 bases between the germline ends.